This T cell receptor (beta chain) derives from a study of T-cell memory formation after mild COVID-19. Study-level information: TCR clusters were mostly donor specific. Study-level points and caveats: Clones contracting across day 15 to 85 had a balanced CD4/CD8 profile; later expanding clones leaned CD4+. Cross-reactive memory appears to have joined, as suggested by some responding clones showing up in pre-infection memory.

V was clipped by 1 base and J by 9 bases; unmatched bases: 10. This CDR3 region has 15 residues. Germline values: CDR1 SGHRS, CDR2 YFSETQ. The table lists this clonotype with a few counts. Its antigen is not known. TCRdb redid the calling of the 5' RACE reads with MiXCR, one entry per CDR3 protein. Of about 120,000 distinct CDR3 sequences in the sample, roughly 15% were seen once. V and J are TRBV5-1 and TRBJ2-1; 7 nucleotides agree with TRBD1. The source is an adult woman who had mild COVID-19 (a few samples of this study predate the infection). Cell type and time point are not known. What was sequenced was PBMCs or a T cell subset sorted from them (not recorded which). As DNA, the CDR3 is TGCGCCAGCAGCTTGAGGGACAGAAGAAACGCTGAGCAGTTCTTC. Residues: CASSLRDRRNAEQFF.